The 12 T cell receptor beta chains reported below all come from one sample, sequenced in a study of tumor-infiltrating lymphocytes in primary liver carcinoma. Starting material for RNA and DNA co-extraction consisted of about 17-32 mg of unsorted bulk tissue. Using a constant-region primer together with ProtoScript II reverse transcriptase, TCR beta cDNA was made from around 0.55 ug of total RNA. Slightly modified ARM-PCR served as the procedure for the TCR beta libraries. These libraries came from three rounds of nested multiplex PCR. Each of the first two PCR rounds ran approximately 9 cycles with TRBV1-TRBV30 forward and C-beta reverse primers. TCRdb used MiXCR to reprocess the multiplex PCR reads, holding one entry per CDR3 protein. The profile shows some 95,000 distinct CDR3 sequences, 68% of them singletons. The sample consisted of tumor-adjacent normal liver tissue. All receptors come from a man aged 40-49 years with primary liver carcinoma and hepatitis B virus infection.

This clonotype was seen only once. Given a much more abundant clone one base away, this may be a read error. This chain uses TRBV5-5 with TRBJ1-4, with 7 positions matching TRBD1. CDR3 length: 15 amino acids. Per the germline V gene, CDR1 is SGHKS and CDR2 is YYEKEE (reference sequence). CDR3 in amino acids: CVSSEVTGVNEKLFF. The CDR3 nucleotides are TGTGTCAGCAGCGAGGTTACAGGGGTCAATGAAAAACTGTTTTTT.

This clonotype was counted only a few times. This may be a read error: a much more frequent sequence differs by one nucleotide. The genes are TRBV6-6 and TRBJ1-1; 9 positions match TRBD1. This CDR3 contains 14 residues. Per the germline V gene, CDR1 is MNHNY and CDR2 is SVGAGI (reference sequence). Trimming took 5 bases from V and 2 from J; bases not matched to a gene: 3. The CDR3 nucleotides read TGTGCCAGCAGTCAGGGACAGGGTAACACTGAAGCTTTCTTT. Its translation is CASSQGQGNTEAFF.

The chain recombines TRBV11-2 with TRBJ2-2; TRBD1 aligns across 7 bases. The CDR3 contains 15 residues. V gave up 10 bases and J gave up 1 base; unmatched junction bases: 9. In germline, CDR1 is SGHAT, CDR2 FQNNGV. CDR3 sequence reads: CANGRGGLNTGELFF. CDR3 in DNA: TGTGCCAACGGCCGAGGGGGCTTGAACACCGGGGAGCTGTTTTTT.

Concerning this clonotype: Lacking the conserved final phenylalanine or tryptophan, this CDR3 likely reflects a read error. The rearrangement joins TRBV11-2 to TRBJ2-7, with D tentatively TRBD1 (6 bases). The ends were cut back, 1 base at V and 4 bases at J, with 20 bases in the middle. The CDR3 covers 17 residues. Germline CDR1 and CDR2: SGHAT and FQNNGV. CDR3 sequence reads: CASSLGFGTPSSYEQYY. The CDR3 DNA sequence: TGTGCCAGCAGCTTAGGCTTCGGGACACCCAGCTCATACGAGCAGTACTAC.

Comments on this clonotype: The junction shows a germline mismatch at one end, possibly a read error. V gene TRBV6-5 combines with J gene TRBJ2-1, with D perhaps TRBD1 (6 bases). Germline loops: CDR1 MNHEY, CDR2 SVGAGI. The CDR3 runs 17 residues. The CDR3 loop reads CASSYVRSLVGGNEQVF. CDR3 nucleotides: TGCGCCAGCAGTTACGTGAGAAGTCTAGTTGGGGGCAATGAGCAGGTCTTC.

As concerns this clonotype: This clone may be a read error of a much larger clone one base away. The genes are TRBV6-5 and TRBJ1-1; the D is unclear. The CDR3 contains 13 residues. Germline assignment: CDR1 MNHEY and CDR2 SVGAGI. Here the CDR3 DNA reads TGTGTCAGCAGCCCCTACCTGAACACTGAAGCTTTCTTT. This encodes CVSSPYLNTEAFF.

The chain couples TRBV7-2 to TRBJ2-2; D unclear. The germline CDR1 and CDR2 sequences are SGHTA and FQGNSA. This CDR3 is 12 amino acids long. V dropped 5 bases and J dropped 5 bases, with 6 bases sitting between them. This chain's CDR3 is CASSPQTGELFF. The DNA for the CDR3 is TGTGCCAGCAGCCCTCAAACCGGGGAGCTGTTTTTT.

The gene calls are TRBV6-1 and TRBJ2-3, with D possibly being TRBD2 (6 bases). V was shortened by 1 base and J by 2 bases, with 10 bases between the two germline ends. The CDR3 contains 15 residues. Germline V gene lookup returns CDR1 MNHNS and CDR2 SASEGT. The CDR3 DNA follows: TGTGCCAGCAGTGAAGTCGCGGGGATCACAGATACGCAGTATTTT. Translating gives CASSEVAGITDTQYF.

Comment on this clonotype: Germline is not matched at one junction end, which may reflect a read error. The CDR3 here is CTSRVRTGVTGELFF. CDR3 DNA sequence: TGTACCAGCCGCGTAAGGACAGGGGTCACCGGGGAGCTGTTTTTT. The rearrangement links TRBV6-5 to TRBJ2-2, with 9 bases matching TRBD1. This CDR3 contains 15 residues. The germline V gene has CDR1 MNHEY and CDR2 SVGAGI.

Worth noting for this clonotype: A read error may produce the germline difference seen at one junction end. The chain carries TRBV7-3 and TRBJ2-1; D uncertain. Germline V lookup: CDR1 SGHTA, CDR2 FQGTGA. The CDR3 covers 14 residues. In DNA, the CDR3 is TGTGTCAGCAGCGTGGCTGGGTTGACGAAGGAGCAGTTCTTC. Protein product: CVSSVAGLTKEQFF.

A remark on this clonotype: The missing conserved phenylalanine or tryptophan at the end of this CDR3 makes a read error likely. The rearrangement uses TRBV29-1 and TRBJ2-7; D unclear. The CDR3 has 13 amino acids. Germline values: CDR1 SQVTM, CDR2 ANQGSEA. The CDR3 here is CSVDGDGSHEQYI. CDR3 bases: TGCAGCGTTGATGGAGACGGCTCCCACGAGCAGTACATC.

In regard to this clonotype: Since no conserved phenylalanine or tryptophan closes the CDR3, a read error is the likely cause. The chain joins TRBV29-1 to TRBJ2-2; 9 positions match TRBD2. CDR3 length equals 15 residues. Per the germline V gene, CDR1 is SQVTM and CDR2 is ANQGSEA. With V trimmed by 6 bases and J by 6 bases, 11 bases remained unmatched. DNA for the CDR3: TGCAGCGTCGGGACTAGCCGGAGTCACTCCGGGGAGCTGTTTATT. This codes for CSVGTSRSHSGELFI.